The 24 T cell receptor beta chains given below trace back to one sample, sequenced in a study of T cell responses to AZD1222 COVID-19 vaccine. Assay: immunoSEQ multiplex PCR; the TCRdb copy retains only in-frame clones and omits some. The sample yields roughly 180,000 clones, approximately 89% seen once. Material: peripheral blood, obtained 28 days after the second AZD1222 dose. Receptors originate from an adult who received the AZD1222 COVID-19 vaccine.

J is TRBJ1-4 and V is TRBV4-2, with a tentative D call TRBD1 (6 bases). Germline CDR1 LGHNA, CDR2 YNFKEQ. Trimming took off 0 bases at V and 3 bases at J, with 11 bases between the two ends. The CDR3 covers 16 residues. CDR3 region: CASSQDHRTANEKLFF. CDR3 coding DNA: TGTGCCAGCAGCCAAGATCATCGGACAGCTAATGAAAAACTGTTTTTT.

The chain combines TRBV6-6 with TRBJ1-5; a weak D match, TRBD1 (6 bases). The CDR3 length is 17 residues. Trimming pared 5 bases from V and 0 bases from J, leaving 17 bases between. Germline V gene sequence: CDR1 MNHNY, CDR2 SVGAGI (reference sequence). In DNA, the CDR3 is TGTGCCAGCAGTCGACAGGACTCATCTTATAGCAATCAGCCCCAGCATTTT. Protein sequence: CASSRQDSSYSNQPQHF.

The chain is built from TRBV6-2 or TRBV6-3 and TRBJ1-4, with 7 bases aligning to TRBD1. The CDR3 spans 15 residues. Per the germline V gene, CDR1 is MNHEY and CDR2 is SVGEGT. The junction had 8 bases not matched to a gene; V was cut back by 2 bases and J by 8 bases. The CDR3 reads CASSYPDRLEEKLFF. CDR3 nucleotides: TGTGCCAGCAGTTACCCGGACAGGCTAGAGGAAAAACTGTTTTTT.

This sequence joins TRBV18 and TRBJ2-7, with 8 bases fitting TRBD1. The germline V gene encodes CDR1 KGHSH and CDR2 LQKENI. J was trimmed by 2 bases and V by 6 bases; bases with no gene match: 6. This CDR3 has 14 amino acids. The CDR3 here is CASSPDRGPYEQYF. The CDR3 DNA sequence: TGTGCCAGCTCCCCTGACAGGGGTCCCTACGAGCAGTACTTC.

J is TRBJ1-2 and V is TRBV7-9; D call uncertain. The V gene lost 5 bases and the J gene lost 6 bases, with 16 bases spanning the gap. CDR1 and CDR2 (germline): SEHNR, FQNEAQ (reference sequence). The CDR3 loop spans 14 amino acids. For the CDR3, the DNA is TGTGCCAGCAGCGAAGAGGCCCGAAGCAATGGCTACACCTTC. Protein sequence: CASSEEARSNGYTF. The whole variable domain, filled in from reference TRBV7-9 and TRBJ1-2, reads DTGVSQNPRHKITKRGQNVTFRCDPISEHNRLYWYRQTLGQGPEFLTYFQNEAQLEKSRLLSDRFSAERPKGSFSTLEIQRTEQGDSAMYLCASSEEARSNGYTFGSGTRLTVV.

The rearrangement links TRBV27 to TRBJ2-7; D might be TRBD1 (5 bases). Germline V gene sequence: CDR1 MNHEY, CDR2 SMNVEV (reference sequence). This CDR3 is built from 14 residues. V was shortened by 6 bases and J by 3 bases, with 15 bases between the two germline ends. CDR3 nucleotide sequence: TGTGCCAGCAGCCTTCAGGGAAAGCTCTACGAGCAGTACTTC. Translation gives CASSLQGKLYEQYF.

The chain carries TRBV6-5 and TRBJ1-1; 7 nucleotides agree with TRBD1. With 8 bases clipped from V and 1 base from J, the junction kept 10 bases outside the gene matches. Germline V CDR1 and CDR2: MNHEY, SVGAGI. The CDR3 is made up of 15 amino acids. DNA for the CDR3: TGTGCCAGCCACAATGGAGGGGGCGGGAACACTGAAGCTTTCTTT. It translates to CASHNGGGGNTEAFF.

The chain joins TRBV6-5 to TRBJ2-5, with 8 bases identical to TRBD1. There are 14 residues in the CDR3. Germline V gene data show CDR1 as MNHEY and CDR2 as SVGAGI. The trim removed 5 bases at V and 7 bases at J, leaving 9 bases unmatched. CDR3 bases: TGTGCCAGCAGTCCGGACAGGGCCTATGGGACCCAGTACTTC. It is translated as CASSPDRAYGTQYF.

The rearrangement joins TRBV29-1 to TRBJ1-1, with D unresolved. CDR1 is SQVTM, CDR2 ANQGSEA, per germline. The CDR3 runs to 11 residues. V was shortened by 4 bases and J by 5 bases, with 8 bases between the two germline ends. The CDR3, as DNA: TGCAGCGTTGTCAGCCTGACTGAAGCTTTCTTT. This encodes CSVVSLTEAFF.

The rearrangement uses TRBV3-1 (or the pseudogene TRBV3-2) and TRBJ2-2, with D unresolved. Germline V gene lookup returns CDR1 LGHDT and CDR2 YNNKEL (reference sequence). V lost 5 bases and J lost 1, with 5 bases in between. The CDR3 is 13 amino acids. CDR3 residues: CASSAKNTGELFF. As DNA, the CDR3 is TGTGCCAGCAGCGCCAAGAACACCGGGGAGCTGTTTTTT.

The chain has TRBV2 and TRBJ1-1; D unclear. The CDR3 covers 13 residues. Trimming cost V 4 bases and J 1 base, with 7 bases left between them. CDR1 SNHLY and CDR2 FYNNEI come from the germline V gene. The CDR3 bases are TGTGCCAGCAGTGTCGTGGCGAACACTGAAGCTTTCTTT. Its translation: CASSVVANTEAFF.

The chain is built from TRBV7-2 and TRBJ1-2; D call uncertain. Between the trimmed V and J ends, which lost 0 bases and 0 bases, there was a span of 11 bases. Germline V gives CDR1 SGHTA, CDR2 FQGNSA. The CDR3 length is 16 residues. This CDR3 reads CASSLASPSPNYGYTF. CDR3 coding DNA: TGTGCCAGCAGCTTAGCCAGTCCGTCTCCTAACTATGGCTACACCTTC. The full variable domain, in which reference TRBV7-2 and TRBJ1-2 provide the parts outside the CDR3, is GAGVSQSPSNKVTEKGKDVELRCDPISGHTALYWYRQSLGQGLEFLIYFQGNSAPDKSGLPSDRFSAERTGGSVSTLTIQRTQQEDSAVYLCASSLASPSPNYGYTFGSGTRLTVV.

The chain uses TRBV6-5 and TRBJ1-2; TRBD1 matches at 10 bases. The germline gives CDR1 MNHEY, CDR2 SVGAGI. CDR3 length: 13 residues. With 5 bases clipped from V and 8 bases from J, the junction kept 5 bases outside the gene matches. The CDR3 coding sequence is TGTGCCAGCAGTCGACAGGGGGCGCAGGGCTACACCTTC. It translates to CASSRQGAQGYTF.

The rearrangement uses TRBV6-5 and TRBJ1-1; TRBD1 might be the D (6 bases). The V gene's germline CDR1 is MNHEY and CDR2 SVGAGI. V lost 6 bases and J 0 bases, leaving 11 bases between the germline ends. This CDR3 is 14 amino acids long. The DNA for the CDR3 is TGTGCCAGCAGAGCCGGGACAATGAACACTGAAGCTTTCTTT. It is translated as CASRAGTMNTEAFF.

The genes are TRBV7-9 and TRBJ1-1, with D possibly matching TRBD1 (6 bases). This CDR3 is built from 17 residues. From germline, CDR1 is SEHNR and CDR2 FQNEAQ (reference sequence). Trimming pared 0 bases from V and 0 bases from J, leaving 14 bases between. The CDR3 is CASSLARGQGMNTEAFF. CDR3 in DNA: TGTGCCAGCAGCTTAGCGAGGGGTCAGGGGATGAACACTGAAGCTTTCTTT.

This clone was picked up a small number of times. The rearrangement uses TRBV5-1 and TRBJ1-5; TRBD1 is a possible D gene (5 bases). The V end lost 2 bases, the J end lost 1 base, and 10 bases lay between the germline ends. In germline, CDR1 is SGHRS, CDR2 YFSETQ. The length of the CDR3 is 15 residues. In nucleotides, the CDR3 is TGCGCCAGCAGCTTCGGGACGGCGAGCAATCAGCCCCAGCATTTT. It yields the protein CASSFGTASNQPQHF. Together with reference TRBV5-1 and TRBJ1-5, the CDR3 gives the full variable domain: KAGVTQTPRYLIKTRGQQVTLSCSPISGHRSVSWYQQTPGQGLQFLFEYFSETQRNKGNFPGRFSGRQFSNSRSEMNVSTLELGDSALYLCASSFGTASNQPQHFGDGTRLSIL.

A note on this clone: Relative to the germline gene, one junction end is altered; a read error may explain this. This sequence joins TRBV7-7 and TRBJ2-2, with TRBD1 matching 8 bases. There are 16 residues in the CDR3. The V gene's germline CDR1 is SSHAT and CDR2 FNYEAQ (reference sequence). Here the CDR3 DNA reads TGTGCTAGCAGCTTAGCAGGGGGCCCCAACACCGGGGAGCTGTTTTTT. Its protein is CASSLAGGPNTGELFF.

The gene calls are TRBV2 and TRBJ1-6; 7 bases align to TRBD1. This CDR3 comprises 18 residues. V shed 0 bases, J shed 7 bases, and the junction held 12 bases outside the gene matches. Germline-derived CDR1 and CDR2 are SNHLY and FYNNEI. The CDR3 protein is CASSEAEPYRGSNSPLHF. CDR3 coding DNA: TGTGCCAGCAGTGAAGCGGAACCATACAGGGGTAGCAATTCACCCCTCCACTTT.

The CDR3 coding sequence is TGTGCCAGCAGCCAATCCCCCGGGGGGGGAGTCGGCTACAATGAGCAGTTCTTC. This codes for CASSQSPGGGVGYNEQFF. The chain links TRBV3-1 (or the pseudogene TRBV3-2) to TRBJ2-1; 8 nucleotides align to TRBD2. Germline V gene lookup returns CDR1 LGHDT and CDR2 YNNKEL (reference sequence). V shed 2 bases, J shed 3 bases, and the junction held 12 bases outside the gene matches. The CDR3 has 18 residues.

The J gene is TRBJ1-1, the V gene TRBV7-9; 8 bases line up with TRBD1. Germline lookup yields CDR1 SEHNR and CDR2 FQNEAQ (reference sequence). CDR3 length equals 13 residues. After removal of 2 bases from V and 6 bases from J, the junction contained 2 bases not matched to a gene. In DNA form, the CDR3 reads TGTGCCAGCAGCTTAACGACAGGGGCTGAAGCTTTCTTT. It codes for CASSLTTGAEAFF.

The gene calls are TRBV30 and TRBJ1-1, with D tentatively TRBD1 (5 bases). Germline lookup yields CDR1 GTSNPN and CDR2 SVGIG (reference sequence). The CDR3 spans 13 residues. V was clipped by 4 bases and J by 5 bases, with 14 bases between them. The CDR3: CAWTLQTGTEAFF. Written as DNA, the CDR3 is TGTGCCTGGACCTTACAAACAGGAACTGAAGCTTTCTTT.

V gene TRBV7-9 combines with J gene TRBJ2-1, with 8 bases that match TRBD2. This CDR3 comprises 14 residues. Germline V gene sequence: CDR1 SEHNR, CDR2 FQNEAQ (reference sequence). With 4 bases clipped from V and 4 bases from J, the junction kept 3 bases outside the gene matches. CDR3 sequence: CASSSSGLYNEQFF. CDR3 bases: TGTGCCAGCAGCTCTAGCGGGTTATACAATGAGCAGTTCTTC. The full variable domain, rest sourced from reference TRBV7-9 and TRBJ2-1, is DTGVSQNPRHKITKRGQNVTFRCDPISEHNRLYWYRQTLGQGPEFLTYFQNEAQLEKSRLLSDRFSAERPKGSFSTLEIQRTEQGDSAMYLCASSSSGLYNEQFFGPGTRLTVL.

This rearrangement joins TRBV2 to TRBJ2-4; a weak D match, TRBD1 (7 bases). V shed 5 bases and J shed 7 bases, with 21 bases lying between them. The CDR3 is 16 amino acids. Germline V gene sequence: CDR1 SNHLY, CDR2 FYNNEI. The CDR3 nucleotides read TGTGCCAGCAGTCGAATCAAAGGGGGCGCGGGGAACATTCAGTACTTC. It yields the protein CASSRIKGGAGNIQYF.

The rearrangement uses TRBV5-6 and TRBJ2-1; 12 bases map to TRBD2. The J segment lost 7 bases and the V segment lost 3 bases, leaving 5 bases of the junction unmatched. The CDR3 covers 15 residues. The germline V gene encodes CDR1 SGHDT and CDR2 YYEEEE. CDR3 DNA sequence: TGTGCCAGCAGCTGGGCCGGGACTAGCGGGAATGAGCAGTTCTTC. Protein product: CASSWAGTSGNEQFF.